This TCR beta chain was recovered during a study of blood T cell repertoires in COVID-19. The V and J ends lost 2 bases and 1 base, in that order; junction bases with no gene match: 10. CDR1 and CDR2 from the germline V gene are MNHNS and SASEGT. The CDR3 runs to 17 residues. The table came from immunoSEQ multiplex PCR; TCRdb's copy has only in-frame clones and leaves some out. Of more than 85,000 clones listed, approximately 86% are singletons. The receptor comes from a woman in her fifties or sixties who had recovered from COVID-19. This chain links TRBV6-1 with TRBJ2-7; 8 bases fit TRBD2. The sequenced material came from PBMCs or T cells enriched from blood (not recorded which). CDR3: CASSEWGGGSPSYEQYF. Here the CDR3 DNA reads TGTGCCAGCAGTGAATGGGGCGGGGGGTCCCCTTCCTACGAGCAGTACTTC.